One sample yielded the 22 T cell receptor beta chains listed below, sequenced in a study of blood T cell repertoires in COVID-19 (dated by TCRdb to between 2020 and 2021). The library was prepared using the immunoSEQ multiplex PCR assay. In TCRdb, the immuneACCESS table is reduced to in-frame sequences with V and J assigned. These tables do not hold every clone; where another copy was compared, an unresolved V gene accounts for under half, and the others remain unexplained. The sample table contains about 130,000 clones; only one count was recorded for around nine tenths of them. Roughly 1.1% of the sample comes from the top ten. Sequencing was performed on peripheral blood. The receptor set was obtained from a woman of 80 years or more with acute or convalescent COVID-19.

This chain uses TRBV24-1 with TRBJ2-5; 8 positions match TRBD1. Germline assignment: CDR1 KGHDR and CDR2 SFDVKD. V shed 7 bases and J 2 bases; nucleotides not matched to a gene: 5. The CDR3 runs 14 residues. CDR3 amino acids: CATRGTGAQETQYF. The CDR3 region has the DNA TGTGCCACCAGAGGGACAGGCGCGCAAGAGACCCAGTACTTC.

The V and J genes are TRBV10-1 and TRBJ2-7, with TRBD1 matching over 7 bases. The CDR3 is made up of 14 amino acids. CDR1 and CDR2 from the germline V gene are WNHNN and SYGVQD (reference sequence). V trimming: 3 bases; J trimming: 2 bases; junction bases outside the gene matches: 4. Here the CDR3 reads CASSDHRGTYEQYF. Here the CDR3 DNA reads TGCGCCAGCAGTGATCACAGGGGTACCTACGAGCAGTACTTC.

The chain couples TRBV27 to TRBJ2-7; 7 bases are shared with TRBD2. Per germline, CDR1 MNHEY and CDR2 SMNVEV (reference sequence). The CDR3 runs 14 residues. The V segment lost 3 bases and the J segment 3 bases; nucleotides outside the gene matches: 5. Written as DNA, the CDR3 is TGTGCCAGCAGTTTCTCGGGGGGTATCTACGAGCAGTACTTC. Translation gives CASSFSGGIYEQYF.

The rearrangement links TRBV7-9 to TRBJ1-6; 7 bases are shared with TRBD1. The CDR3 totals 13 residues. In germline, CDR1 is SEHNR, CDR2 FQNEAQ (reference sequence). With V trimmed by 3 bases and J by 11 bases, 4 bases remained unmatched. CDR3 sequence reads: CASSLGQTTPLHF. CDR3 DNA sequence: TGTGCCAGCAGCTTGGGACAGACTACACCCCTCCACTTT.

The CDR3 DNA is TGTGCCACCAGCAGAGCTGCGGGGGGGCTCTATGAGCAGTTCTTC. Translation: CATSRAAGGLYEQFF. The chain links TRBV15 to TRBJ2-1; 9 nucleotides match TRBD2. The J segment lost 8 bases and the V segment lost 1 base, leaving 6 bases of the junction unmatched. Germline V CDR1 and CDR2: LNHNV, YYDKDF (reference sequence). This CDR3 comprises 15 residues.

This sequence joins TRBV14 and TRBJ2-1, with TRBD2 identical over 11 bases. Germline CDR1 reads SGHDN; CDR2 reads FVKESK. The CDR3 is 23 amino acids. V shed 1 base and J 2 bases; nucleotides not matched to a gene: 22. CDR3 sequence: CASSQALETVASGRNHPYNEQFF. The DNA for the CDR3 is TGTGCCAGCAGCCAAGCCCTTGAAACAGTCGCTAGCGGGAGGAATCATCCCTACAATGAGCAGTTCTTC.

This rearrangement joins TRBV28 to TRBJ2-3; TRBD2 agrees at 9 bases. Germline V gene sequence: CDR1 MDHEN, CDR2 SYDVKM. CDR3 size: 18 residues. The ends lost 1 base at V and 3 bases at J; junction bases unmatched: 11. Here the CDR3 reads CASSLSSGRRGGTDTQYF. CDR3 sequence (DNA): TGTGCCAGCAGTTTATCCAGCGGGAGGAGAGGGGGTACAGATACGCAGTATTTT.

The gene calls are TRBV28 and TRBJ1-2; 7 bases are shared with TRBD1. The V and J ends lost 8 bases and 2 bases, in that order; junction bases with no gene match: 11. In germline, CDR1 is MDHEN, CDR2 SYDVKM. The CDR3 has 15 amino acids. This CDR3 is CASGVSEDRNYGYTF. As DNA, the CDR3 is TGTGCCAGCGGAGTTTCCGAGGACAGGAACTATGGCTACACCTTC.

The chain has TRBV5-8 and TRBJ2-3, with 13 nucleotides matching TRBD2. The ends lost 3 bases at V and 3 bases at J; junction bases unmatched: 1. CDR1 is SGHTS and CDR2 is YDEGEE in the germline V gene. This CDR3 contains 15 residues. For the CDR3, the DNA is TGTGCCAGCAGCTGGGGACTAGCGGGGACAGATACGCAGTATTTT. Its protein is CASSWGLAGTDTQYF.

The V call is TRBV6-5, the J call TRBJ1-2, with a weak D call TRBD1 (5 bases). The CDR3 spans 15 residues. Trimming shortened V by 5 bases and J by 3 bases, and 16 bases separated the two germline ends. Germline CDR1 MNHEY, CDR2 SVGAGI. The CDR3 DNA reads TGTGCCAGCAGTCCCCGGGAGGGGCTAGACTATGGCTACACCTTC. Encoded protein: CASSPREGLDYGYTF.

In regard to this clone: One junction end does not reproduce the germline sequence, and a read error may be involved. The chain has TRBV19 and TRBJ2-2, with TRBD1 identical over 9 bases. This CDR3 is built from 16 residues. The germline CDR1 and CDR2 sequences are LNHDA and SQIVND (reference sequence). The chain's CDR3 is CASRPPGQGSTRELFF. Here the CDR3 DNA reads TGTGCCAGTAGACCCCCGGGACAGGGCTCCACCCGGGAGCTGTTTTTT. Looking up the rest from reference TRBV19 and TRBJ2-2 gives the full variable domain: DGGITQSPKYLFRKEGQNVTLSCEQNLNHDAMYWYRQDPGQGLRLIYYSQIVNDFQKGDIAEGYSVSREKKESFPLTVTSAQKNPTAFYLCASRPPGQGSTRELFFGEGSRLTVL.

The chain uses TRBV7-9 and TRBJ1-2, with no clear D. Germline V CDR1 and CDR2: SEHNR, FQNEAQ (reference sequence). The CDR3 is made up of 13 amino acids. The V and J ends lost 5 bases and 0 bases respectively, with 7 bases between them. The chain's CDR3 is CASSIRTNYGYTF. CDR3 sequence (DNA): TGTGCCAGCAGCATCAGGACTAACTATGGCTACACCTTC. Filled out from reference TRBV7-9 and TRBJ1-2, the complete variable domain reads DTGVSQNPRHKITKRGQNVTFRCDPISEHNRLYWYRQTLGQGPEFLTYFQNEAQLEKSRLLSDRFSAERPKGSFSTLEIQRTEQGDSAMYLCASSIRTNYGYTFGSGTRLTVV.

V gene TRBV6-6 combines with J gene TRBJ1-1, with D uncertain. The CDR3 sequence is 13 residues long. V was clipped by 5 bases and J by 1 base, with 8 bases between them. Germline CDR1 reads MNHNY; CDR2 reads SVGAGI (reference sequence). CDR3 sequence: CASSLVPNTEAFF. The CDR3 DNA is TGTGCCAGCAGTCTCGTCCCGAACACTGAAGCTTTCTTT.

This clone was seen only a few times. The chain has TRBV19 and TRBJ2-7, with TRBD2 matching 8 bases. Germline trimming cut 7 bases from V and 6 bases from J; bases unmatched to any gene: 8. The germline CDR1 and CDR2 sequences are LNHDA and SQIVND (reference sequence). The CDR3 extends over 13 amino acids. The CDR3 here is CASTSRGGGEQYF. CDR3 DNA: TGTGCCAGTACCTCACGGGGGGGAGGCGAGCAGTACTTC.

This CDR3 is CASSRLQGLGELFF. CDR3 DNA: TGTGCCAGCAGCCGACTACAGGGATTAGGGGAGCTGTTTTTT. V is TRBV3-1 (or the pseudogene TRBV3-2) and J is TRBJ2-2; D is possibly TRBD1 (6 bases). The CDR3 runs 14 residues. With 4 bases removed from V and 8 bases from J, the gap between germline ends came to 14 bases. Germline V lookup: CDR1 LGHDT, CDR2 YNNKEL (reference sequence).

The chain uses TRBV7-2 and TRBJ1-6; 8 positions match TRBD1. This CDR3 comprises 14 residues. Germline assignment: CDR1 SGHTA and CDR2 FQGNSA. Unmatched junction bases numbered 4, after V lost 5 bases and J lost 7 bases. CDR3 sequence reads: CASSPRQGNSPLHF. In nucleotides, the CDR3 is TGTGCCAGCAGCCCAAGACAGGGGAATTCACCCCTCCACTTT.

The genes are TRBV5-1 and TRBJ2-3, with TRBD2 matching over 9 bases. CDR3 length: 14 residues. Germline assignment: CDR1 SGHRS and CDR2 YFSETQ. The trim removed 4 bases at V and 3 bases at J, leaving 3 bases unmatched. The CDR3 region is CASSVGLATDTQYF. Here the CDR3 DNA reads TGCGCCAGCAGCGTCGGACTAGCGACAGATACGCAGTATTTT.

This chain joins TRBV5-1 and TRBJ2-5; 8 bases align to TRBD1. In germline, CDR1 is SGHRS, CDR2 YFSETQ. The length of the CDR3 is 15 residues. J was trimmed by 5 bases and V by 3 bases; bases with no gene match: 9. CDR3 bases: TGCGCCAGCAGCTACCAGGGGGCCGGGAAGGAGACCCAGTACTTC. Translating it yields CASSYQGAGKETQYF.

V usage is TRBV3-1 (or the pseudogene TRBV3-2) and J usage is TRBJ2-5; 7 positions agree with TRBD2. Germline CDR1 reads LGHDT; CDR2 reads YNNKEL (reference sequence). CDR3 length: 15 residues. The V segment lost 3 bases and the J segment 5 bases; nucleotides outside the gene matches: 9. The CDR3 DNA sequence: TGTGCCAGCAGCCAGAAGCGGGGCCCCTCGGAGACCCAGTACTTC. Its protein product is CASSQKRGPSETQYF.

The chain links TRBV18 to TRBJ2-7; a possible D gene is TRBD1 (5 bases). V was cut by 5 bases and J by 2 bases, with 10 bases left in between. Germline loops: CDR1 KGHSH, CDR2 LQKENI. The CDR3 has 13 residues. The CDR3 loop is CASSKGMPYEQYF. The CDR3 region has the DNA TGTGCCAGCTCAAAGGGGATGCCCTACGAGCAGTACTTC.

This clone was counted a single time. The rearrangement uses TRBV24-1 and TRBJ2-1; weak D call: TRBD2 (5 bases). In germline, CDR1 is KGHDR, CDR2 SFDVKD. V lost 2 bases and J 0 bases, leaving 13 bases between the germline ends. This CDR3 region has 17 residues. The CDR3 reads CATSDSGRRSSYNEQFF. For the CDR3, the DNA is TGTGCCACCAGTGATTCGGGTCGGAGGAGCTCCTACAATGAGCAGTTCTTC.

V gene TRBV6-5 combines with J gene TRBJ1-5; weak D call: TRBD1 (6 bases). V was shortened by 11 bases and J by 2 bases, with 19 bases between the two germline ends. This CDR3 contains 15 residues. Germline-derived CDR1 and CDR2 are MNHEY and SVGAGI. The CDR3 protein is CASHWGRQGNQPQHF. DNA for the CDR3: TGTGCCTCTCACTGGGGGAGACAGGGCAATCAGCCCCAGCATTTT.